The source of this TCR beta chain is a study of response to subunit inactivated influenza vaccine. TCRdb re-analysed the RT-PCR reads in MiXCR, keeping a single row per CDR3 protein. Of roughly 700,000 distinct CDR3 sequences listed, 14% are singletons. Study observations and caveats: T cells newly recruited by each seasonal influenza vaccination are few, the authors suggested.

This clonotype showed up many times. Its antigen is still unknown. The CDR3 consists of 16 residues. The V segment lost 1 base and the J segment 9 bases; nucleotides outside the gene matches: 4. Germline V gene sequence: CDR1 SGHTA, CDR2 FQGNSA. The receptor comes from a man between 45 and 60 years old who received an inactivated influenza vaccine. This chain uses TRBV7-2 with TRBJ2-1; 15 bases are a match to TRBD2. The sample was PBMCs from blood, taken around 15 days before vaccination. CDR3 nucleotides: TGTGCCAGCAGCTTAGGGACTAGCGGGGGGGCCGTTGAGCAGTTCTTC. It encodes CASSLGTSGGAVEQFF.